This T cell receptor beta chain was observed in a study of PD-1 blockade in classical Hodgkin lymphoma. Method: immunoSEQ multiplex PCR; TCRdb's copy keeps in-frame clones and lacks some. Counted here are around 15,000 clones, 92% occurring once; the ten biggest clones make up around 0.5%. Time point: newly diagnosed, previously untreated cHL patient sample. Negative magnetic selection isolated CD4+ T cells from thawed PBMCs. Germline V gene lookup returns CDR1 SGHVS and CDR2 FQNEAQ. This CDR3 is 17 amino acids long. With 4 bases removed from V and 0 bases from J, the gap between germline ends came to 16 bases.

The material sequenced was CD4+ T cells from blood. This TCR derives from a human donor with classical Hodgkin lymphoma. The J gene is TRBJ2-4, the V gene TRBV7-8; TRBD2 might be the D (6 bases). The CDR3 spells CASSSPRDSRAKNIQYF. The CDR3 coding sequence is TGTGCCAGCAGCTCCCCCCGGGACTCGAGAGCCAAAAACATTCAGTACTTC. Full variable domain (missing parts from reference TRBV7-8 and TRBJ2-4): GAGVSQSPRYKVAKRGQDVALRCDPISGHVSLFWYQQALGQGPEFLTYFQNEAQLDKSGLPSDRFFAERPEGSVSTLKIQRTQQEDSAVYLCASSSPRDSRAKNIQYFGAGTRLSVL.